What follows is one T cell receptor (beta chain) and its context. No antigen is known for it. This table comes from immunoSEQ multiplex PCR, and its TCRdb copy is limited to in-frame clones, with some not included. The data hold 150,000 to 200,000 clones, with approximately 86% observed a single time. This entry is derived from a study of cytomegalovirus exposure and HLA in healthy donors. This CDR3 has 15 residues. V shed 3 bases and J shed 4 bases, with 14 bases lying between them. The germline V gene encodes CDR1 SGHVS and CDR2 FQNEAQ. Notes on the study in general: Listed as cytomegalovirus-associated were 150 to 200 TCR beta chains.

The clonotype was recovered from a man aged 30-40 years in good health and CMV-seropositive. The sequenced sample was PBMCs. The rearrangement joins TRBV7-8 to TRBJ2-3, with D maybe TRBD2 (7 bases). Written as DNA, the CDR3 is TGTGCCAGCAGCTTTAGGGGGGGGTTCTCAGATACGCAGTATTTT. Translation gives CASSFRGGFSDTQYF.